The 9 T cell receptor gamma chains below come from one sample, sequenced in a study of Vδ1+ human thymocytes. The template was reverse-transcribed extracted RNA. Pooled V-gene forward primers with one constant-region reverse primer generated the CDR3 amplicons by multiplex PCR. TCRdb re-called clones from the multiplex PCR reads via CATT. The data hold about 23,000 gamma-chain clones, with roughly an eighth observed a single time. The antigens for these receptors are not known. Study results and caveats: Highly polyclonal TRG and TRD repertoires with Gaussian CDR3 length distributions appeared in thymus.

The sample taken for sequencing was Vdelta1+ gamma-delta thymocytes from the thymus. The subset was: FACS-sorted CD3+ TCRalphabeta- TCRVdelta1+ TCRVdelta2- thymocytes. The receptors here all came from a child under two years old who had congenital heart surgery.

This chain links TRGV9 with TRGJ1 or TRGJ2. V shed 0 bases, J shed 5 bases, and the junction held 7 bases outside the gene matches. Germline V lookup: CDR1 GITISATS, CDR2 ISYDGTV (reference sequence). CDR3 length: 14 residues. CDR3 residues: CALWEVYLDYKKLF. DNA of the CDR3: TGTGCCTTGTGGGAGGTGTATCTCGATTATAAGAAACTCTTT.

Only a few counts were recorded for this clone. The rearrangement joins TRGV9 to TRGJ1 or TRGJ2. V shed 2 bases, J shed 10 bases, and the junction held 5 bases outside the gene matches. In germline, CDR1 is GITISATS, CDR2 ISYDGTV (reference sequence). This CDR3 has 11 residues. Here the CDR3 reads CALWEAHKKLF. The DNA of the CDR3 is TGTGCCTTGTGGGAGGCCCACAAGAAACTCTTT.

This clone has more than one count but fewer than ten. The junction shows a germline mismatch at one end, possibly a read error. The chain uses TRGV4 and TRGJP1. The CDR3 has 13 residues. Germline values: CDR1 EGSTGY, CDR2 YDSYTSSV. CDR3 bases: TGTGCCACCTGGTATGGCACTGGTTGGTTCAAGATATTT. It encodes CATWYGTGWFKIF.

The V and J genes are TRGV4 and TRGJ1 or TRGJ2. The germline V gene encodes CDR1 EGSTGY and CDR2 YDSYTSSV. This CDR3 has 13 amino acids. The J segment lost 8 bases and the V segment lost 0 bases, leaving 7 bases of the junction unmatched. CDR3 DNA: TGTGCCACCTGGGATGGGGACCCTAATAAGAAACTCTTT. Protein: CATWDGDPNKKLF.

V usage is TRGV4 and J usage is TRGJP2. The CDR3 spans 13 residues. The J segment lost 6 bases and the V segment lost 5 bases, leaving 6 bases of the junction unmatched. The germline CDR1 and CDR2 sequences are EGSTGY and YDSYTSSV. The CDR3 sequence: CATWGSGDWIKTF. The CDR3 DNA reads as TGTGCCACCTGGGGGTCCGGTGATTGGATCAAGACGTTT.

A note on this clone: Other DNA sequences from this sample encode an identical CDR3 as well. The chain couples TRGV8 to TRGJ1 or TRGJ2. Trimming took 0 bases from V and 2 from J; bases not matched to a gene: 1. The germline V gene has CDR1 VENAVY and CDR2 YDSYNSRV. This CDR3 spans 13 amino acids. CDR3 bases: TGTGCCACCTGGGATAGGCATTATTATAAGAAACTCTTT. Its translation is CATWDRHYYKKLF.

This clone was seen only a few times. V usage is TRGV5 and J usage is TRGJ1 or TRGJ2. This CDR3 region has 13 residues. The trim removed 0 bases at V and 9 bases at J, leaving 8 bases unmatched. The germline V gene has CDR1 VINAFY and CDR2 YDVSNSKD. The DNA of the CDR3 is TGTGCCACCTGGGACAGGCATACATTTAAGAAACTCTTT. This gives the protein CATWDRHTFKKLF.

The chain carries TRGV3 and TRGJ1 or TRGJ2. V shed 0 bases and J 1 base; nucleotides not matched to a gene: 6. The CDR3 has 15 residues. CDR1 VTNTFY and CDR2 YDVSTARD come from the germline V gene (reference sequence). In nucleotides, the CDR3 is TGTGCCACCTGGGACAGGCACCCCAATTATTATAAGAAACTCTTT. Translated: CATWDRHPNYYKKLF.

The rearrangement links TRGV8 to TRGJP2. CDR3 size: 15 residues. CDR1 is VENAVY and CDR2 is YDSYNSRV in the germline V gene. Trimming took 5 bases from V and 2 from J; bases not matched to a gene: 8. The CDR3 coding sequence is TGTGCCACCTGGGGGGGGTGGAGTAGTGATTGGATCAAGACGTTT. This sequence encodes CATWGGWSSDWIKTF.